One and the same sample provided the 5 T cell receptor beta chains below, sequenced in a study of shared clonotypes between healthy human individuals. The protocol was immunoSEQ multiplex PCR, while the TCRdb copy is restricted to in-frame clones and leaves out a portion. Altogether millions of clones are present, 90% to 95% being singletons, with the ten largest covering 0.13%. Sequenced material: naive CD4+ T cells sorted from blood. The subset: CD45RA+ positively selected. The receptors here all came from a man younger than 30 in good health.

Comment on this clone: Compared with germline, one end of the junction differs, possibly owing to a read error. The chain links TRBV28 to TRBJ1-6; 8 bases map to TRBD1. The CDR3 is 13 residues long. Germline values: CDR1 MDHEN, CDR2 SYDVKM. DNA for the CDR3: TGTGCCAGCCTGGGACAGGTCGGTTCATCCCTCCACTTT. Its translation is CASLGQVGSSLHF.

The gene calls are TRBV2 and TRBJ1-2, with 10 bases matching TRBD1. This CDR3 has 14 residues. CDR1 is SNHLY, CDR2 FYNNEI, per germline. With V trimmed by 1 base and J by 6 bases, 2 bases remained unmatched. The CDR3 bases are TGTGCCAGCAGTGAAGGTGGGACAGGGGATGGCTACACCTTC. Protein product: CASSEGGTGDGYTF.

The genes are TRBV2 and TRBJ1-1, with TRBD1 as a possible D gene (5 bases). Germline V CDR1 and CDR2: SNHLY, FYNNEI. The V end lost 8 bases, the J end lost 0 bases, and 13 bases lay between the germline ends. The CDR3 contains 14 residues. The CDR3, as DNA: TGTGCCAGCGGAAGACAGACAATGAACACTGAAGCTTTCTTT. This translates into CASGRQTMNTEAFF.

The chain is built from TRBV30 and TRBJ2-7; D possibly corresponds to TRBD2 (5 bases). Germline V gives CDR1 GTSNPN, CDR2 SVGIG (reference sequence). CDR3 size: 15 residues. V lost 2 bases, J lost 1 base, and 15 bases lay in between. The CDR3 DNA is TGTGCCTGGAGTCCGTTTGACCCGGGGTCCTACGAGCAGTACTTC. This translates into CAWSPFDPGSYEQYF. Full variable domain (missing parts from reference TRBV30 and TRBJ2-7): SQTIHQWPATLVQPVGSPLSLECTVEGTSNPNLYWYRQAAGRGLQLLFYSVGIGQISSEVPQNLSASRPQDRQFILSSKKLLLSDSGFYLCAWSPFDPGSYEQYFGPGTRLTVT.

On this clone: At one end, the junction sequence differs from germline, possibly due to a read error. The CDR3 nucleotides are TGTGCCATCAGTGAGATTGAGACAGGGGGCTACGATGAGCAGTTCTTC. Protein sequence: CAISEIETGGYDEQFF. The chain uses TRBV10-3 and TRBJ2-1; 10 positions match TRBD1. This CDR3 region has 16 residues. Germline lookup yields CDR1 ENHRY and CDR2 SYGVKD.